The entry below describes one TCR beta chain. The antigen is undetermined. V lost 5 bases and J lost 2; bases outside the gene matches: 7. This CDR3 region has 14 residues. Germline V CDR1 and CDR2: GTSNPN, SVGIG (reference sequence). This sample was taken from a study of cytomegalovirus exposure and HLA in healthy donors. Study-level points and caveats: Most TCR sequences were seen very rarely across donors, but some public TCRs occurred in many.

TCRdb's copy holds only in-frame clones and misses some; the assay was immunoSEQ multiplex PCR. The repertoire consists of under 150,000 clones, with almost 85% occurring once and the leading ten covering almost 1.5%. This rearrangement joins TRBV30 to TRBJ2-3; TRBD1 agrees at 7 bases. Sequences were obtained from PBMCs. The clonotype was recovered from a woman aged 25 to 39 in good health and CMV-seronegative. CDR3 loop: CAWVGTVATDTQYF. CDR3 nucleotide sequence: TGTGCCTGGGTAGGGACAGTCGCCACAGATACGCAGTATTTT.